The rows below give T cell receptor beta chains drawn from one sample of a study of T cell clones after liver transplantation. Some clones are missing from TCRdb's copy, which holds only in-frame ones; the method was immunoSEQ multiplex PCR. The sample contains some 120,000 clones, 90% of which appear only once. Sequencing used CD4+ T cells from blood, obtained 12 months after liver transplant. Source of these receptors: a human patient who received a liver transplant. Some T cells may possibly be graft donor cells. The CDR3 runs from the conserved cysteine through the conserved F or W. A D gene is named only where the DNA matches it firmly. Clone size appears in some rows only: once, few, many, or a class for an expanded clone.

V gene,D gene,J gene,clone size,CDR3 DNA,CDR3 protein
TRBV5-4,TRBD1,TRBJ1-2,.,TGTGCCAGCAGCGACTACGGGACAGGGGGCGGCTACACCTTC,CASSDYGTGGGYTF
TRBV18,.,TRBJ2-6,once,TGTGCCAGCCCCGGTGCTGGGGCCAACGTCCTGACTTTC,CASPGAGANVLTF
TRBV29-1,.,TRBJ1-1,.,TGCAGCGGTGTAGACCTGACAGTACGGAACGCTTTCTTT,CSGVDLTVRNAFF
TRBV10-3,.,TRBJ1-1,.,TGTGCCATCAGGGCCGACAGAGACACTGAAGCTTTCTTT,CAIRADRDTEAFF
TRBV11-2,TRBD2,TRBJ2-7,.,TGTGCCAGCAGCCCAAGACTGCAAGCGGGAGAGTTCAGGAACGAGCAGTACTTC,CASSPRLQAGEFRNEQYF
TRBV5-4,.,TRBJ2-3,.,TGTGCCAGCAGCTCCCCCCAAGTTTACGGCACAGATACGCAGTATTTT,CASSSPQVYGTDTQYF
TRBV11-3,.,TRBJ2-3,.,TGTGCCAGCAGCTTCGACAGGAGAAGCACAGATACGCAGTATTTT,CASSFDRRSTDTQYF
TRBV29-1,TRBD1,TRBJ2-7,.,TGCAGCGTGAATTCGGATTATGACAGGGGCAGACACGAGCAGTACTTC,CSVNSDYDRGRHEQYF
TRBV15,.,TRBJ1-1,.,TGTGCCACCAGCAGAGATGGCAGGAACACTGAAGCTTTCTTT,CATSRDGRNTEAFF
TRBV28,TRBD1,TRBJ2-3,.,TGTGCCAGCAGTGACAGGGGGAACACAGATACGCAGTATTTT,CASSDRGNTDTQYF
TRBV28,TRBD1,TRBJ2-7,once,TGTGCCAGCAGGGGTAACGACAGGGTCCCCTACGAGCAGTACTTC,CASRGNDRVPYEQYF
TRBV5-4,.,TRBJ2-2,.,TGTGCCAGCAGCTTGGCGGACACCGGGGAGCTGTTTTTT,CASSLADTGELFF
TRBV11-3,.,TRBJ2-1,.,TGTGCCAGCAGCTTAGGCCCGCGGGACGATGAGCAGTTCTTC,CASSLGPRDDEQFF
TRBV10-3,.,TRBJ2-5,.,TGTGCCATCAGTGGGGGCGGGTTAGGACAAGAGACCCAGTACTTC,CAISGGGLGQETQYF
TRBV4-2,.,TRBJ1-2,few,TGTGCCAGCAGCCAGGAGAGCTTACTTTCGTCCGGCTACACCTTC,CASSQESLLSSGYTF
TRBV7-2,.,TRBJ2-7,.,TGTGCCAGCAGCTTCATTGGGAGAGGCGGAGAGCAGTACTTC,CASSFIGRGGEQYF
TRBV7-9,.,TRBJ2-7,once,TGTGCCAGCAGCTTAGGAAGGAGCTCCTACGAGCAGTACTTC,CASSLGRSSYEQYF
TRBV5-1,TRBD2,TRBJ2-1,.,TGCGCCAGCAGCATCCGGACTAGTGATGAGCAGTTCTTC,CASSIRTSDEQFF
TRBV27,.,TRBJ1-1,.,TGTGCCAGCAGTTTAGGAAGCAGGGGATACACTGAAGCTTTCTTT,CASSLGSRGYTEAFF
TRBV15,TRBD1,TRBJ2-1,.,TGTGCCACCAGCCGTTTGGACAGGGATGGTGAGCAGTTCTTC,CATSRLDRDGEQFF
TRBV9,TRBD1,TRBJ2-7,few,TGTGCCAGCAGCGTTTCGGACAGGCAAGAGGGGGAGCAGTACTTC,CASSVSDRQEGEQYF
TRBV19,.,TRBJ2-5,.,TGTGCCAGTAGTCGGCTAGCTCAGGAGACCCAGTACTTC,CASSRLAQETQYF
TRBV6-5,.,TRBJ2-7,once,TGTGCCAGCAGTTACTCGAAGTTAGGAGCCACCTACGAGCAGTACTTC,CASSYSKLGATYEQYF
TRBV5-1,.,TRBJ2-1,once,TGCGCCAGCAGCTTGGCCGGCAAGGATGAGCAGTTCTTC,CASSLAGKDEQFF
TRBV28,.,TRBJ2-7,.,TGTGCCAGCAGTCCCCGCTGGGGCTCCTACGAGCAGTACTTC,CASSPRWGSYEQYF
TRBV2,TRBD1,TRBJ2-7,.,TGTGCCAGCATCAGGGACAGGACCTACGAGCAGTACTTC,CASIRDRTYEQYF
TRBV4-3,.,TRBJ2-1,.,TGCGCCAGCAGCTCCGGCCCCTACAATGAGCAGTTCTTC,CASSSGPYNEQFF
TRBV7-2,TRBD2,TRBJ2-7,.,TGTGCCAGCAGCTCTCGTGGGACTAGCTCATACGAGCAGTACTTC,CASSSRGTSSYEQYF
TRBV7-2,.,TRBJ2-7,once,TGTGCCAGCAGCTTTTACTCCGGGCCCCTGGAGCAGTACTTC,CASSFYSGPLEQYF
TRBV9,TRBD2,TRBJ2-3,.,TGTGCCAGCAGCGTAGAGGCAGGGAGGGGCCCAGATACGCAGTATTTT,CASSVEAGRGPDTQYF
TRBV20-1,.,TRBJ2-2,.,TGCAGTGCTTGGCTTAGCGGGGAGCTGTTTTTT,CSAWLSGELFF
TRBV4-1,.,TRBJ2-2,.,TGCGCCAGCAGAACAGGGTCGGGGACCGGGGAGCTGTTTTTT,CASRTGSGTGELFF